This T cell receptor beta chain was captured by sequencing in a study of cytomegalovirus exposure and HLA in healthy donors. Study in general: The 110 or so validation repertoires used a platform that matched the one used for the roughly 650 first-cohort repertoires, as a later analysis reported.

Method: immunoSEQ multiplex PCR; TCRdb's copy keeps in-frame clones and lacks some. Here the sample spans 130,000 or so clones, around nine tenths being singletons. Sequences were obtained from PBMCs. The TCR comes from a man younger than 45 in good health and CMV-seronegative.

CDR3 in DNA: TGTGCCAGCATACAACTAAGTGCAACTAATGAAAAACTGTTTTTT. Amino acids: CASIQLSATNEKLFF. The rearrangement uses TRBV2 and TRBJ1-4; D unresolved. V lost 7 bases to trimming and J lost 0 bases, with 12 bases between them. The CDR3 runs 15 residues. The V gene's germline CDR1 is SNHLY and CDR2 FYNNEI.